The T cell receptor beta chain described here comes from a study of blood T cells in healthy people across ages. The second PCR ran about 6 to 11 cycles with a sample-barcoded 5' primer and J-beta primers. In TCRdb, the 5' RACE reads were re-called with MiXCR into one record per CDR3 protein. The data contain about 1,500,000 distinct CDR3 sequences, 42% of them singletons. V shed 4 bases and J 6 bases; nucleotides not matched to a gene: 11. This CDR3 has 16 residues. The germline gives CDR1 MGHRA, CDR2 YSYEKL. In its sample, this clonotype was seen once. The TCR comes from a woman aged 18-35 years in good health. Sample: blood. The chain uses TRBV4-1 and TRBJ1-5; 8 bases agree with TRBD1. CDR3 protein: CASSRTGQGVGQPQHF. The CDR3 DNA follows: TGCGCCAGCAGCCGGACTGGACAGGGAGTCGGTCAGCCCCAGCATTTT.